This T cell receptor (beta chain) was observed in a study of CD8 T cells in ankylosing spondylitis. Study-level points and caveats: Disease-linked clones were found to be CD8+ and relatively rare in peripheral blood.

Trimming pared 6 bases from V and 5 bases from J, leaving 16 bases between. The CDR3 runs 13 residues. Germline V gene data show CDR1 as DFQATT and CDR2 as SNEGSKA (reference sequence). This clonotype was recorded at least ten times. Its antigen is as yet unknown. MiXCR, applied by TCRdb to the 5' RACE reads, yields one record per CDR3 protein. The repertoire holds some 130,000 distinct CDR3 sequences, with just under 7.5% as singletons. This clonotype was obtained from a female donor with ankylosing spondylitis or in good health (not recorded which). The rearrangement uses TRBV20-1 and TRBJ1-1; tentative D call: TRBD1 (5 bases). Sequenced input: blood, either unsorted or a sorted T cell fraction (not recorded which). The CDR3 spells CSAITPGKTEAFF. CDR3 DNA sequence: TGCAGTGCGATCACTCCAGGGAAAACTGAAGCTTTCTTT.